The 9 T cell receptor beta chains presented below share a single source sample, sequenced in a study of PD-L1 blockade in urothelial cancer. Repertoires were generated with immunoSEQ multiplex PCR, while TCRdb's copy carries only in-frame clones and drops some. The sample holds about 36,000 clones, approximately 80% seen once. The time point denotes: peripheral blood 6 weeks after treatment start. Sequences were derived from PBMCs, sampled around atezolizumab (anti-PD-L1) treatment. These receptors originate from a man aged 35-49 years with urothelial cancer.

The genes are TRBV30 and TRBJ2-7, with D tentatively TRBD2 (6 bases). Trimming took 2 bases from V and 0 from J, leaving 11 bases between them. Germline CDR1 reads GTSNPN; CDR2 reads SVGIG (reference sequence). This CDR3 has 14 residues. The CDR3 sequence is CAWSSGSPSYEQYF. CDR3 coding DNA: TGTGCCTGGAGTTCCGGGAGCCCCTCCTACGAGCAGTACTTC.

The chain has TRBV7-6 and TRBJ1-4; TRBD1 agrees at 10 bases. This CDR3 has 17 amino acids. Germline CDR1 is SGHVS and CDR2 is FNYEAQ. The V and J ends lost 3 bases and 2 bases, in that order; junction bases with no gene match: 6. CDR3 sequence reads: CASSLRTGGFTNEKLFF. DNA for the CDR3: TGTGCCAGCAGCTTGAGGACAGGGGGTTTTACTAATGAAAAACTGTTTTTT.

The gene calls are TRBV5-1 and TRBJ1-1; D uncertain. The CDR3 is made up of 13 amino acids. Deletions cut 4 bases from V and 8 bases from J, with 15 bases between. CDR1 SGHRS and CDR2 YFSETQ come from the germline V gene. The CDR3 sequence: CASSQLSRGEAFF. DNA of the CDR3: TGCGCCAGCAGCCAATTATCCAGAGGAGAAGCTTTCTTT.

This clone was picked up one time. An end of the junction differs from the germline gene, which may be a read error. The rearrangement links TRBV7-6 to TRBJ2-5; D ambiguous. Per the germline V gene, CDR1 is SGHVS and CDR2 is FNYEAQ. The CDR3 has 12 amino acids. CDR3 DNA sequence: TGTGCCAGCAGCGTGGGCCACGGATTGGCCAACTTC. Translating it yields CASSVGHGLANF.

The rearrangement links TRBV7-8 to TRBJ2-4; perhaps TRBD1 as D (6 bases). The CDR3 loop spans 14 amino acids. Germline V CDR1 and CDR2: SGHVS, FQNEAQ. V lost 2 bases to trimming and J lost 5 bases, with 10 bases between them. The CDR3 reads CASSLTGQENIQYF. The CDR3 DNA is TGTGCCAGCAGCTTAACGGGACAAGAAAACATTCAGTACTTC.

V usage is TRBV7-9 and J usage is TRBJ2-1, with 8 bases that match TRBD2. J lost 6 bases, V lost 4 bases, and 5 bases had no gene match. The germline V gene has CDR1 SEHNR and CDR2 FQNEAQ (reference sequence). The CDR3 totals 14 residues. The CDR3 is CASSSGLVGNEQFF. CDR3 in DNA: TGTGCCAGCAGCTCGGGACTAGTGGGCAATGAGCAGTTCTTC.

V gene TRBV5-1 combines with J gene TRBJ2-1; 7 bases agree with TRBD2. Germline trimming cut 0 bases from V and 8 bases from J; bases unmatched to any gene: 5. The CDR3 length is 14 residues. Germline V gene data show CDR1 as SGHRS and CDR2 as YFSETQ. This chain's CDR3 is CASSLGRGGDEQFF. The CDR3 DNA follows: TGCGCCAGCAGCTTGGGTCGCGGGGGAGATGAGCAGTTCTTC.

This clone was picked up a small number of times. The rearrangement uses TRBV29-1 and TRBJ2-5, with 7 bases aligning to TRBD2. Per germline, CDR1 SQVTM and CDR2 ANQGSEA. This CDR3 is built from 13 residues. CDR3 in DNA: TGCACCTACGAGGGAGGGGCCGGAGAGACCCAGTACTTC. This gives the protein CTYEGGAGETQYF.

The chain recombines TRBV28 with TRBJ2-7; D is possibly TRBD2 (5 bases). The germline V and J ends were trimmed by 6 bases and 0 bases, with 15 bases remaining between them. Germline values: CDR1 MDHEN, CDR2 SYDVKM. The CDR3 extends over 15 amino acids. The CDR3 reads CASSPLTGSSYEQYF. Here the CDR3 DNA reads TGTGCCAGCAGCCCCCTGACGGGAAGCTCCTACGAGCAGTACTTC.